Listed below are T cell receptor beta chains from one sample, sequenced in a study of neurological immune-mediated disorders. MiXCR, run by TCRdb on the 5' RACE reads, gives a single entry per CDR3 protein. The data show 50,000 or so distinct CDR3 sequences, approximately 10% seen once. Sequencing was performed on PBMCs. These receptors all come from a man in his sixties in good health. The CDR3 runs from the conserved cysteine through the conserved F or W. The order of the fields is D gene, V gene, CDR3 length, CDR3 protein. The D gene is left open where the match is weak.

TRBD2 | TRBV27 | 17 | CASSLLGLAGTQETQYF
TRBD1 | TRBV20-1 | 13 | CSAVTGTGDEQYF
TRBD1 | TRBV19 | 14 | CASSAGQGANIQYF
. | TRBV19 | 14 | CASRTGPTGNTIYF
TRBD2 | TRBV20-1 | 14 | CSARLAGTQETQYF
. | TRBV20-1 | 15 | CSATRESSSTDTQYF
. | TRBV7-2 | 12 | CASSLGDGHLHF
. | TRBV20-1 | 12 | CSGTGRLYEQYF
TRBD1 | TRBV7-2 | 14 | CASSFRLTGDTQYF
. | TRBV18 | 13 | CASSQGPGNTIYF
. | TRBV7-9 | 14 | CASSFDGIQETQYF
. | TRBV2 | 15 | CASSKGRTFSYEQYF
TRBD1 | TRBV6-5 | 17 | CASSGGQADLQYTEAFF
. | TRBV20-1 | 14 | CSARDIGGGETQYF
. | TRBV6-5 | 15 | CASSYSQGRGTEAFF
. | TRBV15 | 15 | CATSPSGREDTEAFF
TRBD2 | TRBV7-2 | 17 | CASSLTLTSGGNNEQYF
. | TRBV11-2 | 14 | CASGLERGTDTQYF
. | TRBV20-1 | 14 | CSARVAGGSYGYTF
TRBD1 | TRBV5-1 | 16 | CASSNGQGGFVTEAFF
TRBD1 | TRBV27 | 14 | CASSSYRGPGEQYF
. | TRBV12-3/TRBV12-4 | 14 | CASSQTGENQPQHF
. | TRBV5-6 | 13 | CASSLTRADGYTF
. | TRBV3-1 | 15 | CASSQRGSETGGAFF
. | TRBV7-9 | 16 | CASSLSNQRRNTEAFF
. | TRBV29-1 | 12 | CSASGGETEAFF
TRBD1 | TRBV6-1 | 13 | CASSETGVDGYTF
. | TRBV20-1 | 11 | CSASGVYGYTF
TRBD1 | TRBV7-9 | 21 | CASSLTRSVWTGTVKNYGYTF
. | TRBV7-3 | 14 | CASSLIQGSNEQFF
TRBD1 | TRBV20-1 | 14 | CSAWDRARVNEQFF
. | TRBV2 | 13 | CASSVGGGYEQYF
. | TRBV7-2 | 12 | CASSLDYYGYTF